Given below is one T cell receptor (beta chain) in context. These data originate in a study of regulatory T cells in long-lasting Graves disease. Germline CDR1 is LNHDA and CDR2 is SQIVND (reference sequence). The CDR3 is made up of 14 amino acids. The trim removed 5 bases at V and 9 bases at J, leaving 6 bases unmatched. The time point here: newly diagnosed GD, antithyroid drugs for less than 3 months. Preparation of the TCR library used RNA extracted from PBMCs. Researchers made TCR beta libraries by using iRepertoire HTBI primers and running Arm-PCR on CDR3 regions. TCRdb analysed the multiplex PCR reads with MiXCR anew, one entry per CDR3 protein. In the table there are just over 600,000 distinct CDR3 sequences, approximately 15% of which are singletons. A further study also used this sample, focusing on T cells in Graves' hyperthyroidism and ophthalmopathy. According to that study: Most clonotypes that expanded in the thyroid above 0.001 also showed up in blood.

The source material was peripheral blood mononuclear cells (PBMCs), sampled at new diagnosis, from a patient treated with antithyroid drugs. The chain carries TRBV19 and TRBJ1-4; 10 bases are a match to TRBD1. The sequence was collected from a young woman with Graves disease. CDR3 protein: CASSADRGAKKLFF. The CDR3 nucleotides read TGTGCCAGTAGTGCGGACAGGGGGGCGAAAAAACTGTTTTTT.